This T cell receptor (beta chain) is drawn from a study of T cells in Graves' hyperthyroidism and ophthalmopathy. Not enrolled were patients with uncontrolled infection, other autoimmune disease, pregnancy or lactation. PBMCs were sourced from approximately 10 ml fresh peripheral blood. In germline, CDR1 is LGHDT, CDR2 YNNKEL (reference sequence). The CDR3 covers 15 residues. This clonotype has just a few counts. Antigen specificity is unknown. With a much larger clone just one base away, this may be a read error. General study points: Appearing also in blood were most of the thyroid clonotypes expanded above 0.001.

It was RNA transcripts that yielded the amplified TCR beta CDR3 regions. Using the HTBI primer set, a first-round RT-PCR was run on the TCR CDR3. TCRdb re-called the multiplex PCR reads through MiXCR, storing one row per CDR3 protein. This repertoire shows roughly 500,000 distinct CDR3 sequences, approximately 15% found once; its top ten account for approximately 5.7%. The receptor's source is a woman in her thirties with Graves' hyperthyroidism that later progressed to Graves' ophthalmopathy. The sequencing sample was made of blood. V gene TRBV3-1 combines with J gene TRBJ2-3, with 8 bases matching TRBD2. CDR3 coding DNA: TGTACCAGCAGCCCCTGGACTAGCACGACAGATACGCAGTATTTT. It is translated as CTSSPWTSTTDTQYF.